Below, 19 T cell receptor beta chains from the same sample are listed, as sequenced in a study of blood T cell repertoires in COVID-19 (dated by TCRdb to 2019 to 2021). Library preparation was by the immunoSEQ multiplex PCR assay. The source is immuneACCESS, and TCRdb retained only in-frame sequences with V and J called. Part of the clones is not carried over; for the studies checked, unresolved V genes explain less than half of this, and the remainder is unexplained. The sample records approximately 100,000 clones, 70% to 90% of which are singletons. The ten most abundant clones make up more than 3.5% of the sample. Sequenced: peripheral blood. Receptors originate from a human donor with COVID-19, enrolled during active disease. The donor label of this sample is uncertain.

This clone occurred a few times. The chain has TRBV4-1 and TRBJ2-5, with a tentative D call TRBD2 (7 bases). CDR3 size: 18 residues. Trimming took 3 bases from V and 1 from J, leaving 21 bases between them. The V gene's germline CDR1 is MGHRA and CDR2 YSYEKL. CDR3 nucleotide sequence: TGCGCCAGCAGCCAGTTCTCTCATGGGGGGGCAGTCCAAGAGACCCAGTACTTC. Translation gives CASSQFSHGGAVQETQYF.

The CDR3 loop reads CASSVESMNTEAFF. The CDR3 nucleotides read TGTGCCAGCAGCGTCGAAAGCATGAACACTGAAGCTTTCTTT. V is TRBV9 and J is TRBJ1-1; no reliable D call. Germline CDR1 SGDLS, CDR2 YYNGEE. The ends were cut back, 2 bases at V and 0 bases at J, with 8 bases in the middle. This CDR3 region has 14 residues.

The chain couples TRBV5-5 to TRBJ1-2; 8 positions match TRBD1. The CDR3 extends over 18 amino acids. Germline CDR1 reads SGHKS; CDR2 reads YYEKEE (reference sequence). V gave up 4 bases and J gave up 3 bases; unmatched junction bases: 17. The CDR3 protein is CASSAGGTGPGDDYGYTF. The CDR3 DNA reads TGTGCCAGCAGCGCCGGAGGGACAGGTCCGGGCGACGACTATGGCTACACCTTC.

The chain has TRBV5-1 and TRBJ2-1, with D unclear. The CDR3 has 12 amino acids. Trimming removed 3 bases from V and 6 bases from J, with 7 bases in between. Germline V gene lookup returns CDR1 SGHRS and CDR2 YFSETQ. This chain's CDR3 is CASSSSLNEQFF. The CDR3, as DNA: TGCGCCAGCAGCTCGAGCCTCAATGAGCAGTTCTTC.

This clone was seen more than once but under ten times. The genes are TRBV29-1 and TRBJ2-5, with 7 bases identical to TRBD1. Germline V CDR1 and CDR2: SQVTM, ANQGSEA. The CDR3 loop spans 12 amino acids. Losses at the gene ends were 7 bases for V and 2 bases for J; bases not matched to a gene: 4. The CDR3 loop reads CSGSRGQETQYF. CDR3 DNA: TGCAGCGGCAGCAGGGGGCAAGAGACCCAGTACTTC.

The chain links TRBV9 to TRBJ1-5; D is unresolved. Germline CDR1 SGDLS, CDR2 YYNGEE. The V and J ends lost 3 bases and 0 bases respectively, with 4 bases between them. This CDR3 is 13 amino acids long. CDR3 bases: TGTGCCAGCAGCGCTAATAGCAATCAGCCCCAGCATTTT. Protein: CASSANSNQPQHF.

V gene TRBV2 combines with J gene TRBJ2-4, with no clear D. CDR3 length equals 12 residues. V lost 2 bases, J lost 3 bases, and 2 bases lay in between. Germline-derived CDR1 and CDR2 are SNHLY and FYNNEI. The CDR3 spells CASSELKNIQYF. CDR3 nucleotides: TGTGCCAGCAGTGAACTCAAAAACATTCAGTACTTC.

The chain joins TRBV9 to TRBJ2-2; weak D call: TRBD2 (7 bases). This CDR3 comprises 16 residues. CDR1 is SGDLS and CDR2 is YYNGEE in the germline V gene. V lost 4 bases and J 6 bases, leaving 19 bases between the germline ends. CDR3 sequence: CASSPGEGGLAGELFF. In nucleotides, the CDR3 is TGTGCCAGCAGCCCCGGGGAGGGGGGGCTCGCCGGGGAGCTGTTTTTT.

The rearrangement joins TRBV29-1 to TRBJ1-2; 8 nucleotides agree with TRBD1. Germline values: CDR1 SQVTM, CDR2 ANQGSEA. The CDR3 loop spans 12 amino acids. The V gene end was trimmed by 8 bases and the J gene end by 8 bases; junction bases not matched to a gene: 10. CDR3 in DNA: TGCAGCTCTGCCATAGACAGGGGAGGCTACACCTTC. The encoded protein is CSSAIDRGGYTF.

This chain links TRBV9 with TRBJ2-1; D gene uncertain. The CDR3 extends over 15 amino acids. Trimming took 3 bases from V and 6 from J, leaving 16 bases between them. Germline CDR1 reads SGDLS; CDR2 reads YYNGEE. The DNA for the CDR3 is TGTGCCAGCAGCGCCGCAGGAATTTCGGCCAATGAGCAGTTCTTC. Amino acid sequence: CASSAAGISANEQFF.

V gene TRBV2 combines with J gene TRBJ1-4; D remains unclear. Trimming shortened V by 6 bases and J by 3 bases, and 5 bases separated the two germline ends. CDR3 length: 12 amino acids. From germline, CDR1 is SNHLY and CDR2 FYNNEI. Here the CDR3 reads CASRGANEKLFF. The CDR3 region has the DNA TGTGCCAGCAGGGGAGCTAATGAAAAACTGTTTTTT.

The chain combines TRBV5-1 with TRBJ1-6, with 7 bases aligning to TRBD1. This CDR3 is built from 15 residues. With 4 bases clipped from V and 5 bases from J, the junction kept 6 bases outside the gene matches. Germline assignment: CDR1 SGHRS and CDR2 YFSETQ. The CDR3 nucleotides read TGCGCCAGCAGCCTGTCCGGGACAGATAATTCACCCCTCCACTTT. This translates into CASSLSGTDNSPLHF.

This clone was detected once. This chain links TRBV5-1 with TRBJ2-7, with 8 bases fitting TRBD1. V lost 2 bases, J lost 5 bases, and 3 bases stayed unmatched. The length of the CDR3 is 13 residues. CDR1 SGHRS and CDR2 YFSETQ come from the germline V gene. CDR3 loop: CASSFGQGDEQYF. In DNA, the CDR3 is TGCGCCAGCAGCTTTGGACAGGGAGACGAGCAGTACTTC.

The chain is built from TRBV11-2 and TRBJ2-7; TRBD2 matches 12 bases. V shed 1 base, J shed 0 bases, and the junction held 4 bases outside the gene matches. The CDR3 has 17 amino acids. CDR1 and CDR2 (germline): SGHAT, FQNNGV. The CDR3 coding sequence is TGTGCCAGCAGCTTAGTGCTAGCGGGGGGGTCCTCCTACGAGCAGTACTTC. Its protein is CASSLVLAGGSSYEQYF.

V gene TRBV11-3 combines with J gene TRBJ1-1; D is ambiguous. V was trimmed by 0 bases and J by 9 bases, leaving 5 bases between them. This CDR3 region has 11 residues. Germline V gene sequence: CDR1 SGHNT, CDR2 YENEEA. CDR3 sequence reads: CASSLDIKAFF. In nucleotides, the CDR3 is TGTGCCAGCAGCTTAGATATAAAAGCTTTCTTT.

CDR3 in amino acids: CASSSPKAQHKDIQYF. The CDR3 coding sequence is TGTGCCAGCAGTTCCCCTAAGGCACAGCACAAGGACATTCAGTACTTC. The chain joins TRBV25-1 to TRBJ2-4; no definite D call. With 5 bases removed from V and 8 bases from J, the gap between germline ends came to 22 bases. This CDR3 is built from 16 residues. Germline assignment: CDR1 MGHDK and CDR2 SYGVNS. Drawing the rest from reference TRBV25-1 and TRBJ2-4, the complete variable domain is EADIYQTPRYLVIGTGKKITLECSQTMGHDKMYWYQQDPGMELHLIHYSYGVNSTEKGDLSSESTVSRIRTEHFPLTLESARPSHTSQYLCASSSPKAQHKDIQYFGAGTRLSVL.

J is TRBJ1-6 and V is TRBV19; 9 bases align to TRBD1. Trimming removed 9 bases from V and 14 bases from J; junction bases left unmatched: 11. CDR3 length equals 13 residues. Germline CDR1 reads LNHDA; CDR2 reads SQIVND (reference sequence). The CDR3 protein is CASSRDRVNTLHF. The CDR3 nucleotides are TGTGCCAGCTCCCGGGACAGGGTGAATACCCTCCACTTT.

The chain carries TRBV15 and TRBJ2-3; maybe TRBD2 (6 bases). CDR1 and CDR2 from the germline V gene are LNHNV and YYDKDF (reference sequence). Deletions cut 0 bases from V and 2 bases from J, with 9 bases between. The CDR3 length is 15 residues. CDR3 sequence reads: CATSREGEATDTQYF. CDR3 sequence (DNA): TGTGCCACCAGCAGAGAGGGGGAGGCCACAGATACGCAGTATTTT.

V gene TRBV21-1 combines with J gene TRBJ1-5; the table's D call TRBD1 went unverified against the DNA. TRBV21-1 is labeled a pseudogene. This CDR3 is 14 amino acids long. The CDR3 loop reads CASSKEGENQPQHF. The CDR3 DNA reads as TGTGCCAGCAGCAAAGAAGGGGAAAATCAGCCCCAGCATTTT.